These 23 T cell receptor beta chains originate from one sample sequenced in a study of T and B cells in COVID-19 patients. Blood genomic DNA input for TRB amplification was about 240-550 ng. BIOMED2 TRB-A/B primer pools were used in multiplex TRB PCR. MiXCR, applied by TCRdb to the multiplex PCR reads, yields one record per CDR3 protein. Of around 21,000 distinct CDR3 sequences in the sample, over 25% were seen once. The sample consisted of blood. The receptors originated from a human donor who had recovered from COVID-19.

The chain combines TRBV30 with TRBJ1-2; unclear D gene. The CDR3 loop spans 12 amino acids. Trimming left V 4 bases short and J 3 bases short, with 9 bases between. Germline CDR1 reads GTSNPN; CDR2 reads SVGIG (reference sequence). In DNA form, the CDR3 reads TGTGCCTGGACAGTGCGGGACTATGGCTACACCTTC. Its translation is CAWTVRDYGYTF.

V gene TRBV6-5 combines with J gene TRBJ2-5; a weak D match, TRBD1 (6 bases). V lost 5 bases, J lost 1 base, and 17 bases lay in between. The germline V gene has CDR1 MNHEY and CDR2 SVGAGI. The CDR3 is 16 residues long. CDR3 nucleotide sequence: TGTGCCAGCAGTAGACCGGGACAAAGAACCCAAGAGACCCAGTACTTC. It encodes CASSRPGQRTQETQYF.

This clonotype appeared a few times. The rearrangement uses TRBV11-3 and TRBJ2-3; TRBD1 agrees at 8 bases. The CDR3 runs 16 residues. The J segment lost 1 base and the V segment lost 1 base, leaving 4 bases of the junction unmatched. Germline CDR1 reads SGHNT; CDR2 reads YENEEA. The DNA for the CDR3 is TGTGCCAGCAGCTTAGGTGGCAGGGGGCGCACAGATACGCAGTATTTT. This codes for CASSLGGRGRTDTQYF.

This clonotype was found many times. The V and J genes are TRBV29-1 and TRBJ1-5, with D perhaps matching TRBD1 (6 bases). Per the germline V gene, CDR1 is SQVTM and CDR2 is ANQGSEA. The CDR3 is 12 residues long. The ends were cut back, 4 bases at V and 3 bases at J, with 7 bases in the middle. This CDR3 reads CSVAGDNQPQHF. The CDR3 DNA is TGCAGCGTTGCAGGGGACAATCAGCCCCAGCATTTT. Supplemented by reference TRBV29-1 and TRBJ1-5, the full variable domain reads SAVISQKPSRDICQRGTSLTIQCQVDSQVTMMFWYRQQPGQSLTLIATANQGSEATYESGFVIDKFPISRPNLTFSTLTVSNMSPEDSSIYLCSVAGDNQPQHFGDGTRLSIL.

Notes on this clonotype: The CDR3 does not end in the conserved phenylalanine or tryptophan, so this is likely a read error. No DNA is shown, since the ends of the CDR3 on it are uncertain; the CDR3 is the one TCRdb lists. The CDR3: CSVAHRGRREKLCC. The rearrangement links TRBV29-1 to TRBJ1-4; the DNA was not used to check the table's D call, TRBD1. CDR1 and CDR2 (germline): SQVTM, ANQGSEA. The CDR3 is 14 amino acids in total, end residues counted.

The table lists this clonotype with many counts. CDR3 sequence (DNA): TGTGCCTGGAGTGACTGGACAGGGGGCCAAACAGATACGCAGTATTTT. The encoded protein is CAWSDWTGGQTDTQYF. The V and J genes are TRBV30 and TRBJ2-3, with 11 nucleotides matching TRBD1. After removal of 1 base from V and 3 bases from J, the junction contained 6 bases not matched to a gene. The germline gives CDR1 GTSNPN, CDR2 SVGIG (reference sequence). This CDR3 is built from 16 residues.

This clonotype was counted at least ten times. The chain has TRBV12-3 or TRBV12-4 and TRBJ2-7; the match to TRBD1 covers 8 bases. V trimming: 5 bases; J trimming: 2 bases; junction bases outside the gene matches: 2. The CDR3 sequence is 13 residues long. The CDR3 loop is CASSEQGAYEQYF. Written as DNA, the CDR3 is TGTGCCAGCAGTGAACAGGGGGCCTACGAGCAGTACTTC.

This clonotype was recorded at least ten times. The V gene is TRBV29-1, the J gene TRBJ1-1; D is possibly TRBD1 (5 bases). The CDR3 sequence is 12 residues long. Germline V gene lookup returns CDR1 SQVTM and CDR2 ANQGSEA. Trimming stripped 7 bases from V and 1 base from J, with 10 bases between. CDR3 amino acids: CSADRSNTEAFF. DNA of the CDR3: TGCAGCGCTGACAGATCGAACACTGAAGCTTTCTTT.

The rearrangement joins TRBV6-5 to TRBJ2-7; 7 bases align to TRBD1. Germline loops: CDR1 MNHEY, CDR2 SVGAGI. The V and J ends lost 6 bases and 7 bases, in that order; junction bases with no gene match: 15. The CDR3 length is 15 residues. The CDR3 spells CASSYPGQTFWEQYF. The CDR3 DNA reads as TGTGCCAGCAGCTATCCGGGACAGACCTTTTGGGAGCAGTACTTC.

The V and J genes are TRBV11-3 and TRBJ1-1; possible D gene TRBD1, 5 bases. The V gene's germline CDR1 is SGHNT and CDR2 YENEEA. This CDR3 spans 13 amino acids. V lost 2 bases and J lost 7, with 11 bases in between. CDR3 bases: TGTGCCAGCAGCTTACAAGGGGAGGGTGAAGCTTTCTTT. Protein: CASSLQGEGEAFF.

The chain links TRBV28 to TRBJ1-4; no firm D call. There are 14 residues in the CDR3. Between the trimmed V and J ends, which lost 3 bases and 0 bases, there was a span of 5 bases. Germline CDR1 reads MDHEN; CDR2 reads SYDVKM. DNA of the CDR3: TGTGCCAGCAGTTTTCCGTCAACTAATGAAAAACTGTTTTTT. This translates into CASSFPSTNEKLFF.

Ten or more counts support this clonotype. The chain carries TRBV27 and TRBJ2-6; no reliable D call. The CDR3 covers 14 residues. The V and J ends lost 2 bases and 3 bases respectively, with 5 bases between them. From germline, CDR1 is MNHEY and CDR2 SMNVEV (reference sequence). The CDR3 sequence: CASSLTLGANVLTF. The CDR3 nucleotides are TGTGCCAGCAGTTTAACCCTTGGGGCCAACGTCCTGACTTTC.

The chain recombines TRBV5-1 with TRBJ1-4; 8 bases line up with TRBD1. Germline CDR1 is SGHRS and CDR2 is YFSETQ. The CDR3 length is 14 residues. With 2 bases clipped from V and 8 bases from J, the junction kept 5 bases outside the gene matches. CDR3 sequence: CASSLGTGREKLFF. The CDR3 region has the DNA TGCGCCAGCAGCTTAGGGACAGGACGGGAAAAACTGTTTTTT.

This clonotype is a singleton in its sample. The rearrangement uses TRBV20-1 and TRBJ2-7; D is possibly TRBD1 (5 bases). V lost 5 bases, J lost 5 bases, and 19 bases lay in between. CDR1 DFQATT and CDR2 SNEGSKA come from the germline V gene (reference sequence). The CDR3 is 14 residues long. In DNA form, the CDR3 reads TGCAGTGCTCCCAGACTCCAGGGTATCCACGAGCAGTACTTC. Translated: CSAPRLQGIHEQYF.

J is TRBJ2-1 and V is TRBV4-1, with 8 positions matching TRBD1. The germline V gene encodes CDR1 MGHRA and CDR2 YSYEKL. The CDR3 length is 17 residues. V was clipped by 1 base and J by 7 bases; unmatched bases: 12. This CDR3 reads CASSQGGWGQAGNEQFF. CDR3 coding DNA: TGCGCCAGCAGCCAAGGGGGTTGGGGACAGGCGGGTAATGAGCAGTTCTTC.

This clonotype has ten or more counts. The rearrangement links TRBV30 to TRBJ1-1; D ambiguous. Trimming pared 3 bases from V and 3 bases from J, leaving 14 bases between. The CDR3 has 14 amino acids. CDR1 is GTSNPN and CDR2 is SVGIG in the germline V gene (reference sequence). CDR3 loop: CAWSPFGEHTEAFF. DNA of the CDR3: TGTGCCTGGAGCCCTTTCGGGGAACACACTGAAGCTTTCTTT.

The rearrangement joins TRBV10-3 to TRBJ2-2; 9 nucleotides match TRBD1. The ends lost 0 bases at V and 5 bases at J; junction bases unmatched: 10. CDR1 and CDR2 from the germline V gene are ENHRY and SYGVKD. The CDR3 totals 18 residues. The CDR3 DNA reads as TGTGCCATCAGTGAGTCGAGTGTGGGACAGGGATATACCGGGGAGCTGTTTTTT. This gives the protein CAISESSVGQGYTGELFF.

To note about this clonotype: A read error may be the cause here, since a much bigger clone is one base away. This sequence joins TRBV6-9 and TRBJ2-2; the match to TRBD1 covers 7 bases. CDR1 is MNHGY, CDR2 SVAAGI, per germline. V trimming: 5 bases; J trimming: 3 bases; junction bases outside the gene matches: 15. The CDR3 is 18 amino acids. The CDR3 region is CASSEKAGGAAYTGELFF. DNA for the CDR3: TGTGCCAGCAGTGAAAAAGCAGGGGGAGCCGCGTACACCGGGGAGCTGTTTTTT.

This clonotype was seen a handful of times. This chain uses TRBV5-1 with TRBJ2-1; D not resolved. V was shortened by 1 base and J by 3 bases, with 11 bases between the two germline ends. The CDR3 runs 15 residues. Germline CDR1 reads SGHRS; CDR2 reads YFSETQ. In nucleotides, the CDR3 is TGCGCCAGCAGCTTGCAGCCTTCGGACTACAATGAGCAGTTCTTC. Encoded protein: CASSLQPSDYNEQFF.

This clonotype was seen a few times. The chain links TRBV6-5 to TRBJ2-7; TRBD1 aligns across 7 bases. CDR1 MNHEY and CDR2 SVGAGI come from the germline V gene. Germline trimming cut 5 bases from V and 0 bases from J; bases unmatched to any gene: 4. This CDR3 region has 14 residues. The CDR3 region is CASSQDRASYEQYF. CDR3 coding DNA: TGTGCCAGCAGTCAAGACAGGGCCTCCTACGAGCAGTACTTC.

This clonotype was observed once. V gene TRBV6-5 combines with J gene TRBJ2-2; 9 bases are shared with TRBD1. This CDR3 is built from 16 residues. Germline V lookup: CDR1 MNHEY, CDR2 SVGAGI. V trimming: 9 bases; J trimming: 2 bases; junction bases outside the gene matches: 10. The CDR3 region has the DNA TGTGCCAGTCGAGAGAGGGACAGGGTCAACACCGGGGAGCTGTTTTTT. It encodes CASRERDRVNTGELFF.

The V and J genes are TRBV12-3 or TRBV12-4 and TRBJ1-5, with a tentative D call TRBD1 (6 bases). The V gene lost 5 bases and the J gene lost 1 base, with 12 bases spanning the gap. The CDR3 spans 15 residues. The CDR3 spells CASSPTGSSNQPQHF. The CDR3 DNA reads as TGTGCCAGCAGTCCAACAGGGTCAAGCAATCAGCCCCAGCATTTT.

This clonotype was recorded many times. This chain joins TRBV5-4 and TRBJ2-2; 11 bases fit TRBD1. The CDR3 is 16 amino acids. Germline lookup yields CDR1 SGHNT and CDR2 YYREEE (reference sequence). V shed 4 bases, J shed 3 bases, and the junction held 5 bases outside the gene matches. The CDR3 DNA reads as TGTGCCAGCAGCCCTAGGACAGGGGGCTACACCGGGGAGCTGTTTTTT. As protein: CASSPRTGGYTGELFF.